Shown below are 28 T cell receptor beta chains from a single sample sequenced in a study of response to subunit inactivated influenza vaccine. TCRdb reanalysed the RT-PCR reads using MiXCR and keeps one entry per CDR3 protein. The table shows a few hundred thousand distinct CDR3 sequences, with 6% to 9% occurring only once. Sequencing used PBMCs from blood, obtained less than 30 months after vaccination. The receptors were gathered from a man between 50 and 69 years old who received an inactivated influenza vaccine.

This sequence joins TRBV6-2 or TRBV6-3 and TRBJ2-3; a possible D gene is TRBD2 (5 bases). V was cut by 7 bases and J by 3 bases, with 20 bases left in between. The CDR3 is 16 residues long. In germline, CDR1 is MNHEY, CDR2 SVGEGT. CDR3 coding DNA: TGTGCCAGCACCGACCATACTAGAGACTTTACAGATACGCAGTATTTT. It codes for CASTDHTRDFTDTQYF.

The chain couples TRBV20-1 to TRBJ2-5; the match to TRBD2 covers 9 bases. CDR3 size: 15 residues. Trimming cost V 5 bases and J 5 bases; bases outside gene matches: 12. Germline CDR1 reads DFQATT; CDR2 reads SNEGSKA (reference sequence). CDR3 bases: TGCAGTGCTGTGACCAGCGGGGGGTTTCGGGAGACCCAGTACTTC. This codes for CSAVTSGGFRETQYF.

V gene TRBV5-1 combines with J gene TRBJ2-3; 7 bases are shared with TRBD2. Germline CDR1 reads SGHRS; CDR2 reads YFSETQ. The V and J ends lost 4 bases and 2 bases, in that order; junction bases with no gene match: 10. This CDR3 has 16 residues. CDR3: CASSPSGRGTTDTQYF. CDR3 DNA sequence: TGCGCCAGCAGCCCCTCGGGGCGGGGGACCACAGATACGCAGTATTTT.

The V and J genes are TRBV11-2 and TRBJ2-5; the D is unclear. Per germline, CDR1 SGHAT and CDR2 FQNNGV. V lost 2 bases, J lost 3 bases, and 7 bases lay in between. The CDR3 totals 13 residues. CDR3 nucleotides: TGTGCCAGCAGCTTACGTCAGAAAGAGACCCAGTACTTC. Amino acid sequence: CASSLRQKETQYF.

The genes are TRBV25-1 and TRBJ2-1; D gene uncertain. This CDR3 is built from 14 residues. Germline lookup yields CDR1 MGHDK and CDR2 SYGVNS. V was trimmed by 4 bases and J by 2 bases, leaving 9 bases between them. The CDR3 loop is CASSAIGTYNEQFF. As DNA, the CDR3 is TGTGCCAGCAGTGCAATTGGAACCTACAATGAGCAGTTCTTC.

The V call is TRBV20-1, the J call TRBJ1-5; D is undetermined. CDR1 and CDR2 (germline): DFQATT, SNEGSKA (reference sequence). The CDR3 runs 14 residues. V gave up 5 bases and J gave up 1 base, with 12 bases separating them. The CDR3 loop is CSAFEGPSNQPQHF. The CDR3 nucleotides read TGCAGTGCTTTTGAAGGGCCAAGCAATCAGCCCCAGCATTTT.

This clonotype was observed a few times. For the CDR3, the DNA is TGTGCCATCAGTGGGAGCAGGACAGGGCCTACTCAGAACACCGGGGAGCTGTTTTTT. Encoded protein: CAISGSRTGPTQNTGELFF. This chain links TRBV10-3 with TRBJ2-2; 8 bases match TRBD1. Germline CDR1 ENHRY, CDR2 SYGVKD. The CDR3 has 19 amino acids. V shed 4 bases, J shed 1 base, and the junction held 14 bases outside the gene matches.

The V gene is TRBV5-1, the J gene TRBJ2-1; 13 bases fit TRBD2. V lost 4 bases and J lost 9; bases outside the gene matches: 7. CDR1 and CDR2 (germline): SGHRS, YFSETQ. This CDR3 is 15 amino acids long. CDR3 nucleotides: TGCGCCAGCAGCCACGGGACTAGCGGGATAGGTGAGCAGTTCTTC. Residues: CASSHGTSGIGEQFF.

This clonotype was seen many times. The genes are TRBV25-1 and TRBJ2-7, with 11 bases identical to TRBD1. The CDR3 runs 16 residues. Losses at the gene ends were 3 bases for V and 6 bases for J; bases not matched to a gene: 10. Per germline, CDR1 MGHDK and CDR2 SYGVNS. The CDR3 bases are TGTGCCAGCAGTGACCCTCGGACAGGGGGCGCGGGCGAGCAGTACTTC. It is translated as CASSDPRTGGAGEQYF.

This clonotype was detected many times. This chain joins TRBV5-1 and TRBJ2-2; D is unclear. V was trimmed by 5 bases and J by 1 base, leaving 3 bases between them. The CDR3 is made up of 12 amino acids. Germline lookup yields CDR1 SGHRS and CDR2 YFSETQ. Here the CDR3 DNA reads TGCGCCAGCAGGCGGAACACCGGGGAGCTGTTTTTT. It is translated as CASRRNTGELFF.

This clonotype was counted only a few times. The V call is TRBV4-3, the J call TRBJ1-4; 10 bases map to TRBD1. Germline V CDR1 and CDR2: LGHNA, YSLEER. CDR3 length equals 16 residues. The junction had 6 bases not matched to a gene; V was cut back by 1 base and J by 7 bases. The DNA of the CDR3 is TGCGCCAGCAGCCAAGCGAGGGACAGGGGAATTGAAAAACTGTTTTTT. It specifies CASSQARDRGIEKLFF.

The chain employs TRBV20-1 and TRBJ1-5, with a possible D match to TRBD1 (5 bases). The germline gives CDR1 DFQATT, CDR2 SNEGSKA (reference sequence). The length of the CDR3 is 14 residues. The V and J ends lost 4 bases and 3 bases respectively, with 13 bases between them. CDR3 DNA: TGCAGTGCTAACGCAGGGAGGCACAATCAGCCCCAGCATTTT. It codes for CSANAGRHNQPQHF.

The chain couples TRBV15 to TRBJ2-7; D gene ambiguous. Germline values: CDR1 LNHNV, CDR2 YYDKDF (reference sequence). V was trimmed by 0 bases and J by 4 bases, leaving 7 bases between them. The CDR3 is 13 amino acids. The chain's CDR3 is CATSRDKQYEQYF. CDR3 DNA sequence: TGTGCCACCAGCAGAGATAAGCAATACGAGCAGTACTTC.

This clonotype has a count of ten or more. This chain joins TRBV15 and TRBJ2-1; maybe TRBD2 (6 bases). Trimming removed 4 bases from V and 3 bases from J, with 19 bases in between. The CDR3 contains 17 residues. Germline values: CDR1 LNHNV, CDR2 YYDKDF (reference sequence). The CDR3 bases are TGTGCCACCAGCACAGCCGGTAGGCCCGGGGGCTACAATGAGCAGTTCTTC. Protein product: CATSTAGRPGGYNEQFF.

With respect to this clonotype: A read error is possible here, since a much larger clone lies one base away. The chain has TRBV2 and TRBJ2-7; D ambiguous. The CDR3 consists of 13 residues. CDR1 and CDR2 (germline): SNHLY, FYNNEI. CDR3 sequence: CAISLLRAYEQYF. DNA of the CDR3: TGTGCCATCAGTCTCCTTCGGGCCTACGAGCAGTACTTC. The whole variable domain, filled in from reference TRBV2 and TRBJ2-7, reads EPEVTQTPSHQVTQMGQEVILRCVPISNHLYFYWYRQILGQKVEFLVSFYNNEISEKSEIFDDQFSVERPDGSNFTLKIRSTKLEDSAMYFCAISLLRAYEQYFGPGTRLTVT.

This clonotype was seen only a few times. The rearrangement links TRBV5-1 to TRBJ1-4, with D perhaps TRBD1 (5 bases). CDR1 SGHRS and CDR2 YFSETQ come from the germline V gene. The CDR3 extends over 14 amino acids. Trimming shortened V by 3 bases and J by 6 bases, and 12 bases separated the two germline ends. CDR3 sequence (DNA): TGCGCCAGCAGCTACCGGGGGGTGGATGAAAAACTGTTTTTT. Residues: CASSYRGVDEKLFF.

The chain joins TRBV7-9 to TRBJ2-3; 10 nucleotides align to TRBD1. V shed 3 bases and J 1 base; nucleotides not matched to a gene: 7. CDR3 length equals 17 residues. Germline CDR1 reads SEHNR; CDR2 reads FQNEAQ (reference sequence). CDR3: CASSFYPGQGRTDTQYF. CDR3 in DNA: TGTGCCAGCAGCTTTTACCCGGGACAGGGGCGCACAGATACGCAGTATTTT.

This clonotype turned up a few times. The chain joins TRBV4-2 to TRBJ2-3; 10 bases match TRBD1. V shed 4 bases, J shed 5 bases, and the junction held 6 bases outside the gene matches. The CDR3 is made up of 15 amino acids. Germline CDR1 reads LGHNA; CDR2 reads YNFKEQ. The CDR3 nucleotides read TGTGCCAGCAGCCCCCGGACAGGGGGGATAGATACGCAGTATTTT. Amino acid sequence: CASSPRTGGIDTQYF.

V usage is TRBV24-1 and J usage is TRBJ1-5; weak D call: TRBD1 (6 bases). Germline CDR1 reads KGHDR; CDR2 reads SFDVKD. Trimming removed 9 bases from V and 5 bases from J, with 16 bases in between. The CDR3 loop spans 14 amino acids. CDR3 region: CATRAGTSYQPQHF. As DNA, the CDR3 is TGTGCCACCCGCGCCGGGACATCCTATCAGCCCCAGCATTTT.

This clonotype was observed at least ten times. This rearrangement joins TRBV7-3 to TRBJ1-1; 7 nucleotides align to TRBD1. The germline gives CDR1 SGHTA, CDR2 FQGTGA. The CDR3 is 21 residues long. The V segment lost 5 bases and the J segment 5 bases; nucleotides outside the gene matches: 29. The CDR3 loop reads CASSPKPSAGQLIFGGTEAFF. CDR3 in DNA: TGTGCCAGCAGCCCAAAACCCTCCGCGGGACAGCTCATTTTCGGAGGGACTGAAGCTTTCTTT.

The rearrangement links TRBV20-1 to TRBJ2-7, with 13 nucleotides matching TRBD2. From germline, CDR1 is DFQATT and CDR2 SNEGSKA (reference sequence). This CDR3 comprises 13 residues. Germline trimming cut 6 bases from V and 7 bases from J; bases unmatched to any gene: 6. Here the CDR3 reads CSAMTSGGQEQYF. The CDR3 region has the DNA TGCAGTGCCATGACTAGCGGGGGGCAGGAGCAGTACTTC.

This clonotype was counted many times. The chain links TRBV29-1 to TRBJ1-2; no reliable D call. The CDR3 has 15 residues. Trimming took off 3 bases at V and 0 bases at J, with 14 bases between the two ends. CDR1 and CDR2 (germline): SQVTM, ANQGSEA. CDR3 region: CSVDGWGQANYGYTF. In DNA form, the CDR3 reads TGCAGCGTTGATGGGTGGGGTCAAGCTAACTATGGCTACACCTTC.

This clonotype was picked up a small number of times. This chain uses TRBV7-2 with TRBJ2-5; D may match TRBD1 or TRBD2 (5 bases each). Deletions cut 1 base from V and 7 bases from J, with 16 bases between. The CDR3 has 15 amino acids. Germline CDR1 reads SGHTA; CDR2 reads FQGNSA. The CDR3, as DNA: TGTGCCAGCAGCTTAGACACCGGGACCCCGTCGACCCAGTACTTC. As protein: CASSLDTGTPSTQYF.

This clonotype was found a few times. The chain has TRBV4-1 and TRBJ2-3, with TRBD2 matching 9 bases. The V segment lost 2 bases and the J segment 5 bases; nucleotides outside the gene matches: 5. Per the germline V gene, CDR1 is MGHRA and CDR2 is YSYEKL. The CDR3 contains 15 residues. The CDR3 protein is CASSQQRGAVDTQYF. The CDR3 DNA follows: TGCGCCAGCAGCCAACAGCGGGGGGCCGTAGATACGCAGTATTTT.

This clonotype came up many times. CDR3 amino acids: CASSFKKRGGFTSYEQYF. The CDR3 DNA sequence: TGTGCCAGCAGCTTTAAAAAGCGGGGGGGCTTCACCTCCTACGAGCAGTACTTC. The V and J genes are TRBV11-2 and TRBJ2-7; 10 positions match TRBD2. This CDR3 comprises 18 residues. V shed 3 bases, J shed 0 bases, and the junction held 11 bases outside the gene matches. Germline CDR1 and CDR2: SGHAT and FQNNGV.

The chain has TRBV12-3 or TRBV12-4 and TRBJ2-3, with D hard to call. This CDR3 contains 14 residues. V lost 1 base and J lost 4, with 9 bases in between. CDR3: CASSLESKADTQYF. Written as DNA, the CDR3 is TGTGCCAGCAGTTTAGAGTCGAAGGCAGATACGCAGTATTTT.

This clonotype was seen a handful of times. The CDR3 loop reads CASSQDQGANGELFF. The CDR3 DNA reads as TGCGCCAGCAGCCAAGACCAGGGGGCTAACGGGGAGCTGTTTTTT. The chain carries TRBV4-1 and TRBJ2-2; 8 nucleotides agree with TRBD1. Germline trimming cut 0 bases from V and 7 bases from J; bases unmatched to any gene: 4. Germline CDR1 MGHRA, CDR2 YSYEKL. The CDR3 covers 15 residues.

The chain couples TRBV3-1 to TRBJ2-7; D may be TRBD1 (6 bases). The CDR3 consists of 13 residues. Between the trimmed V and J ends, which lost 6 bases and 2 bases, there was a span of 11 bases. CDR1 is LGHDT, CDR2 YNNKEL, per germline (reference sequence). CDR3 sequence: CASSQGSPYEQYF. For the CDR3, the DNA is TGTGCCAGCAGTCAGGGGTCCCCCTACGAGCAGTACTTC.